This T cell receptor (beta chain) derives from a study of cytomegalovirus exposure and HLA in healthy donors. CDR1 is LNHDA, CDR2 SQIVND, per germline (reference sequence). Trimming took 2 bases from V and 6 from J; bases not matched to a gene: 5. CDR3 length equals 14 residues. In the PCR, 60 Vbeta and 13 Jbeta primers were used. Sequencing used immunoSEQ multiplex PCR; TCRdb keeps in-frame clones, though not all of them. This table has about 270,000 clones, approximately 70% appearing once. This clone was seen only a few times. Antigen unknown. Findings and limits, study-wide: In a later analysis, DRB1 alleles had the most associated TCRs; HLA-C alleles the fewest. Reportedly, fewer N-insertions than the approximately 690-donor mean appeared in an Asian-associated ancestry cluster in a later analysis. Per a prior analysis, the majority of TCR beta V segments were productive roughly 90% or roughly 30% of the time.

At the time of sampling, donors were nominally healthy, though unrecorded immune exposures were likely. The sample taken for sequencing was PBMCs. This TCR derives from a female donor in good health and CMV-seronegative. V is TRBV19 and J is TRBJ2-7; TRBD2 agrees at 9 bases. The CDR3 spells CASSIMRGGGEQYF. The CDR3 coding sequence is TGTGCCAGTAGTATAATGCGGGGGGGCGGCGAGCAGTACTTC. The full variable domain, its missing parts supplied by reference TRBV19 and TRBJ2-7, is DGGITQSPKYLFRKEGQNVTLSCEQNLNHDAMYWYRQDPGQGLRLIYYSQIVNDFQKGDIAEGYSVSREKKESFPLTVTSAQKNPTAFYLCASSIMRGGGEQYFGPGTRLTVT.